This T cell receptor (beta chain) comes out of a study of vaccination and CD4 T cells after COVID-19. Study at large: With several mild cases and one severe, convalescent patients were SARS-CoV-2 positive by nasal swab PCR. The study enrolled six male and four female convalescents, two of whom were Hispanic.

As for treatment: roughly 10-day PBMC culture with coronavirus spike peptide pools or control peptides (ViraFEST assay). First, ViraFEST expanded antigen-specific T cells with peptide pools, and next it sequenced the TCRs. The Oncomine TCR Beta short-read assay was applied to DNA of cultured CD4+ T cells. TCRdb reanalysed the PCR reads using MiXCR and keeps one entry per CDR3 protein. This table has 3,000 to 4,000 distinct CDR3 sequences, about 70% appearing once. Remarks on this clonotype: Its antigen remains unidentified.

This CDR3 is built from 16 residues. Germline lookup yields CDR1 MRHNA and CDR2 SNTAGT. Trimming cost V 0 bases and J 1 base, with 12 bases left between them. The material sequenced was CD4+ T cells from blood, cultured in vitro. This receptor was identified in a human donor who had recovered from COVID-19. This rearrangement joins TRBV6-4 to TRBJ1-1, with D possibly being TRBD1 (6 bases). CDR3: CASSDSGAGANTEAFF. The CDR3 nucleotides read TGTGCCAGCAGTGACTCAGGGGCAGGGGCGAACACTGAAGCTTTCTTT.